This passage covers 17 T cell receptor beta chains from one sample sequenced in a study of T cell responses to AZD1222 COVID-19 vaccine. The table came from immunoSEQ multiplex PCR; TCRdb's copy has only in-frame clones and leaves some out. The sample consists of 100,000 to 120,000 clones, around 80% of them appearing once. The sample was peripheral blood, taken on day 0 of AZD1222 vaccination. Source of these receptors: an adult in good health.

This clone was counted a few times. J is TRBJ2-5 and V is TRBV29-1, with 8 bases that match TRBD1. The CDR3 is 13 residues long. Trimming cost V 7 bases and J 4 bases; bases outside gene matches: 8. Germline CDR1 SQVTM, CDR2 ANQGSEA. The CDR3 DNA follows: TGCAGCGAGAGGACAGGGAAAGGAGAGACCCAGTACTTC. It specifies CSERTGKGETQYF.

This sequence joins TRBV6-5 and TRBJ2-1; TRBD2 aligns across 11 bases. After removal of 2 bases from V and 6 bases from J, the junction contained 6 bases not matched to a gene. CDR1 and CDR2 from the germline V gene are MNHEY and SVGAGI. This CDR3 has 16 amino acids. The CDR3 is CASSYRGLAGGNEQFF. As DNA, the CDR3 is TGTGCCAGCAGTTACAGGGGTCTAGCGGGGGGCAATGAGCAGTTCTTC.

The rearrangement uses TRBV19 and TRBJ1-5; perhaps TRBD1 as D (5 bases). Trimming took off 3 bases at V and 0 bases at J, with 9 bases between the two ends. CDR3 length: 15 residues. Germline lookup yields CDR1 LNHDA and CDR2 SQIVND (reference sequence). In DNA form, the CDR3 reads TGTGCCAGTAGTATTAGGACAAATAGCAATCAGCCCCAGCATTTT. The encoded protein is CASSIRTNSNQPQHF.

There are a few counts of this clone. This chain uses TRBV3-1 (or the pseudogene TRBV3-2) with TRBJ1-5, with 8 bases matching TRBD1. The V segment lost 3 bases and the J segment 6 bases; nucleotides outside the gene matches: 4. The CDR3 extends over 14 amino acids. CDR1 LGHDT and CDR2 YNNKEL come from the germline V gene (reference sequence). This CDR3 is CASSQDRVGQPQHF. In nucleotides, the CDR3 is TGTGCCAGCAGCCAGGACAGGGTGGGTCAGCCCCAGCATTTT.

The CDR3 DNA follows: TGCGCCAGCAGCCAAAACGACAGGGATCTTCAGCCCCAGCATTTT. Protein product: CASSQNDRDLQPQHF. The chain recombines TRBV4-1 with TRBJ1-5; 7 bases align to TRBD1. Germline trimming cut 2 bases from V and 6 bases from J; bases unmatched to any gene: 7. CDR1 is MGHRA and CDR2 is YSYEKL in the germline V gene. This CDR3 has 15 amino acids.

This clone was detected only a few times. The chain links TRBV18 to TRBJ2-1; D unresolved. Germline CDR1 KGHSH, CDR2 LQKENI. V was shortened by 2 bases and J by 6 bases, with 8 bases between the two germline ends. There are 13 residues in the CDR3. The CDR3 spells CASSPNNGNEQFF. The DNA of the CDR3 is TGTGCCAGCTCACCAAATAACGGCAATGAGCAGTTCTTC.

The chain links TRBV5-1 to TRBJ1-2; D is perhaps TRBD1 (5 bases). Trimming took off 4 bases at V and 0 bases at J, with 19 bases between the two ends. From germline, CDR1 is SGHRS and CDR2 YFSETQ. The CDR3 is 17 residues long. The CDR3 region has the DNA TGCGCCAGCAGCCCGGGGGACCGACCGATGTCTAACTATGGCTACACCTTC. This sequence encodes CASSPGDRPMSNYGYTF. Combining the CDR3 with reference TRBV5-1 and TRBJ1-2 gives the whole variable domain KAGVTQTPRYLIKTRGQQVTLSCSPISGHRSVSWYQQTPGQGLQFLFEYFSETQRNKGNFPGRFSGRQFSNSRSEMNVSTLELGDSALYLCASSPGDRPMSNYGYTFGSGTRLTVV.

The chain has TRBV5-6 and TRBJ1-6; D is perhaps TRBD1 (6 bases). The CDR3 is 17 amino acids. Trimming shortened V by 3 bases and J by 0 bases, and 13 bases separated the two germline ends. Germline V CDR1 and CDR2: SGHDT, YYEEEE. CDR3 nucleotide sequence: TGTGCCAGCAGCTGGGGGGCCCCGAGCTCCTATAATTCACCCCTCCACTTT. It yields the protein CASSWGAPSSYNSPLHF. The complete variable domain, with remaining parts taken from reference TRBV5-6 and TRBJ1-6, reads DAGVTQSPTHLIKTRGQQVTLRCSPKSGHDTVSWYQQALGQGPQFIFQYYEEEERQRGNFPDRFSGHQFPNYSSELNVNALLLGDSALYLCASSWGAPSSYNSPLHFGNGTRLTVT.

This clone has only a few counts. V and J are TRBV12-3 or TRBV12-4 and TRBJ1-3; D is undetermined. The CDR3 runs to 12 residues. The ends were cut back, 2 bases at V and 3 bases at J, with 2 bases in the middle. CDR3 residues: CASSLFGNTIYF. The DNA of the CDR3 is TGTGCCAGCAGTTTATTTGGAAACACCATATATTTT.

A single count supports this clone. Other DNA sequences in the same sample also yield this CDR3. This chain joins TRBV19 and TRBJ1-5; unclear D gene. Germline CDR1 reads LNHDA; CDR2 reads SQIVND (reference sequence). The CDR3 runs to 12 residues. The V end was cut by 1 base, the J end by 6 bases, with 4 bases between. The chain's CDR3 is CASSIVGQPQHF. The CDR3 nucleotides are TGTGCCAGTAGTATAGTAGGTCAGCCCCAGCATTTT.

This rearrangement joins TRBV2 to TRBJ2-2; no clear D. The CDR3 has 16 residues. CDR1 and CDR2 from the germline V gene are SNHLY and FYNNEI. V lost 6 bases and J lost 7, with 21 bases in between. The CDR3 loop is CASSPRSTETGGELFF. In nucleotides, the CDR3 is TGTGCCAGCAGCCCCCGGTCAACCGAAACGGGCGGGGAGCTGTTTTTT.

In this sample, this clone turned up a few times. The V and J genes are TRBV18 and TRBJ1-1; D is unresolved. This CDR3 has 16 residues. The germline CDR1 and CDR2 sequences are KGHSH and LQKENI. The V and J ends lost 3 bases and 0 bases respectively, with 14 bases between them. DNA for the CDR3: TGTGCCAGCTCACCTACCACTTCAAAGATGAACACTGAAGCTTTCTTT. The encoded protein is CASSPTTSKMNTEAFF.

The rearrangement uses TRBV2 and TRBJ1-2; 7 bases are a match to TRBD1. This CDR3 region has 13 residues. Germline values: CDR1 SNHLY, CDR2 FYNNEI. J gave up 2 bases and V 6 bases, and 3 bases lay outside the gene matches. In DNA form, the CDR3 reads TGTGCCAGCAGCGGGACAGTCAACTATGGCTACACCTTC. Protein sequence: CASSGTVNYGYTF.

The chain couples TRBV11-2 to TRBJ2-5, with D possibly being TRBD1 (6 bases). Germline CDR1 SGHAT, CDR2 FQNNGV. The CDR3 covers 12 residues. V was cut by 5 bases and J by 5 bases, with 9 bases left in between. The CDR3 bases are TGTGCCAGCAGCGAAGACAGGGAGACCCAGTACTTC. Translating it yields CASSEDRETQYF.

The chain is built from TRBV6-5 and TRBJ1-4; D perhaps matches TRBD1 (5 bases). The CDR3 totals 12 residues. Germline lookup yields CDR1 MNHEY and CDR2 SVGAGI. The V gene lost 8 bases and the J gene lost 11 bases, with 15 bases spanning the gap. The CDR3 nucleotides are TGTGCCAGCTCCCAGGGAGGGAGGAAACTGTTTTTT. Translation gives CASSQGGRKLFF.

The rearrangement uses TRBV24-1 and TRBJ2-2; 9 bases map to TRBD1. This CDR3 is built from 17 residues. Germline V gene data show CDR1 as KGHDR and CDR2 as SFDVKD. V was clipped by 5 bases and J by 2 bases; unmatched bases: 8. This CDR3 is CATSALTGGFNTGELFF. CDR3 nucleotide sequence: TGTGCCACCAGTGCCCTAACAGGGGGCTTTAACACCGGGGAGCTGTTTTTT.

This chain links TRBV4-3 with TRBJ2-2, with 7 bases fitting TRBD1. V shed 0 bases, J shed 6 bases, and the junction held 7 bases outside the gene matches. CDR1 and CDR2 (germline): LGHNA, YSLEER. This CDR3 has 16 residues. The DNA of the CDR3 is TGCGCCAGCAGCCAAGATCCGAGGGGGCGGGCCGGGGAGCTGTTTTTT. Protein sequence: CASSQDPRGRAGELFF.